The clone carrying this TCR beta chain appeared a few times. The antigen is unknown. This sample stems from a study of T cell repertoires in cytomegalovirus infection. Study-wide context: Based on public TCR beta signatures, there were indications of CMV infection and of a matching HLA type. Findings and caveats of the study: The ex vivo response showed dominance by HLA-C-restricted CMV-specific TCR beta clonotypes. Identification of carriers of CMV plus the relevant HLA was performed using cumulative public TCR beta family frequency.

Trimming stripped 3 bases from V and 6 bases from J, with 6 bases between. CDR1 LNHDA and CDR2 SQIVND come from the germline V gene (reference sequence). This CDR3 has 12 residues. TCRdb redid the calling of the reads with MiXCR, one entry per CDR3 protein. The profile shows about 740,000 distinct CDR3 sequences, approximately 40% of them singletons. Sequenced: PBMCs. The sequence was obtained from a human donor in good health (CMV status not recorded). Some clones in this sample may be carry-over from other donors' samples. The chain is built from TRBV19 and TRBJ2-1; the D is unclear. CDR3 amino acids: CASSMGVNEQFF. The CDR3 bases are TGTGCCAGTAGTATGGGTGTCAATGAGCAGTTCTTC.